The 13 T cell receptor beta chains below were found in one sample sequenced in a study of human T cells and chemical hapten exposure. TCRdb redid the calling of the RACE reads with MiXCR, one entry per CDR3 protein. The data show about 350,000 distinct CDR3 sequences, 5.5% seen once. Sample time point: pre-sensitization, week 0. The treatment denotes: therapeutic diphenylcyclopropenone sensitization with weekly scalp DPC. Sample: whole blood, taken in connection with sensitization to the hapten diphenylcyclopropenone (DPC). These receptors all stem from a young woman with alopecia areata. Some clones in this sample may be carry-over from other donors' samples.

Only a few counts were recorded for this clonotype. J is TRBJ2-7 and V is TRBV12-3 or TRBV12-4; no clear D gene. Trimming pared 3 bases from V and 1 base from J, leaving 10 bases between. The CDR3 has 14 amino acids. CDR3: CASSFWQASYEQYF. Written as DNA, the CDR3 is TGTGCCAGCAGTTTTTGGCAGGCGTCCTACGAGCAGTACTTC.

This clonotype occurred a few times. This chain connects TRBV7-9 to TRBJ2-3; a possible D gene is TRBD2 (5 bases). Trimming stripped 6 bases from V and 2 bases from J, with 6 bases between. The CDR3 runs to 12 residues. The V gene's germline CDR1 is SEHNR and CDR2 FQNEAQ (reference sequence). CDR3 coding DNA: TGTGCCAGCAGAGCGGACACAGATACGCAGTATTTT. Protein: CASRADTDTQYF.

This chain links TRBV2 with TRBJ1-2, with D hard to call. Germline CDR1 SNHLY, CDR2 FYNNEI. The CDR3 contains 14 residues. V was pared by 8 bases and J by 7 bases, with 20 bases between. The CDR3 sequence is CASRGLDSIFGYTF. Written as DNA, the CDR3 is TGTGCCAGCCGGGGATTGGATTCAATATTTGGCTACACCTTC.

This clonotype has more than one count but fewer than ten. The V call is TRBV12-3 or TRBV12-4, the J call TRBJ2-5, with D unresolved. The CDR3 has 13 amino acids. Trimming pared 3 bases from V and 5 bases from J, leaving 10 bases between. The CDR3 coding sequence is TGTGCCAGCAGTTTTGCTTCGGGTGAGACCCAGTACTTC. Amino acids: CASSFASGETQYF.

This chain joins TRBV12-3 or TRBV12-4 and TRBJ1-4; D may be TRBD1 (5 bases). CDR3 length: 13 residues. V lost 3 bases, J lost 8 bases, and 10 bases lay in between. CDR3 in amino acids: CASSFRVGEKLFF. The DNA for the CDR3 is TGTGCCAGCAGTTTCAGGGTAGGGGAAAAACTGTTTTTT.

This clonotype was found a few times. V usage is TRBV6-2 or TRBV6-3 and J usage is TRBJ2-3; 9 nucleotides agree with TRBD2. CDR3 size: 15 residues. Germline CDR1 MNHEY, CDR2 SVGEGT. V gave up 2 bases and J gave up 5 bases; unmatched junction bases: 5. In DNA form, the CDR3 reads TGTGCCAGCAGTTACCAGCGGGGGGCCCTAGATACGCAGTATTTT. It codes for CASSYQRGALDTQYF.

V usage is TRBV7-9 and J usage is TRBJ2-4, with 10 bases identical to TRBD1. CDR1 is SEHNR, CDR2 FQNEAQ, per germline (reference sequence). This CDR3 is 16 amino acids long. The V and J ends lost 4 bases and 7 bases, in that order; junction bases with no gene match: 10. CDR3 coding DNA: TGTGCCAGCAGCTCTACACTGGACAGGGGGAAGAACATTCAGTACTTC. It encodes CASSSTLDRGKNIQYF.

J is TRBJ2-1 and V is TRBV7-9; D remains ambiguous. CDR3 length: 16 residues. Trimming removed 4 bases from V and 2 bases from J, with 15 bases in between. Germline V gene sequence: CDR1 SEHNR, CDR2 FQNEAQ (reference sequence). This CDR3 is CASSSAGTPAYNEQFF. DNA of the CDR3: TGTGCCAGCAGCTCGGCCGGAACTCCGGCCTACAATGAGCAGTTCTTC.

This clonotype was seen more than once but under ten times. The V and J genes are TRBV11-2 and TRBJ2-1, with 12 bases matching TRBD2. Trimming at V came to 5 bases and at J to 2 bases, leaving 10 bases not matched to a gene. Germline V gene data show CDR1 as SGHAT and CDR2 as FQNNGV. The CDR3 contains 18 residues. CDR3 region: CASSVLAGGPGAYNEQFF. The DNA of the CDR3 is TGTGCCAGCAGCGTACTAGCGGGGGGCCCTGGCGCCTACAATGAGCAGTTCTTC. The full variable domain, its missing parts supplied by reference TRBV11-2 and TRBJ2-1, is EAGVAQSPRYKIIEKRQSVAFWCNPISGHATLYWYQQILGQGPKLLIQFQNNGVVDDSQLPKDRFSAERLKGVDSTLKIQPAKLEDSAVYLCASSVLAGGPGAYNEQFFGPGTRLTVL.

Only a few counts were recorded for this clonotype. The gene calls are TRBV18 and TRBJ1-5, with D uncertain. Germline CDR1 KGHSH, CDR2 LQKENI. V lost 2 bases and J 5 bases, leaving 7 bases between the germline ends. The CDR3 covers 13 residues. The CDR3 nucleotides read TGTGCCAGCTCACCAGGGGTCGATCAGCCCCAGCATTTT. Its protein product is CASSPGVDQPQHF. Looking up the rest from reference TRBV18 and TRBJ1-5 gives the full variable domain: NAGVMQNPRHLVRRRGQEARLRCSPMKGHSHVYWYRQLPEEGLKFMVYLQKENIIDESGMPKERFSAEFPKEGPSILRIQQVVRGDSAAYFCASSPGVDQPQHFGDGTRLSIL.

V and J are TRBV7-8 and TRBJ2-5; the D gene is possibly TRBD2 (6 bases). This CDR3 contains 16 residues. CDR1 is SGHVS, CDR2 FQNEAQ, per germline. V lost 5 bases, J lost 14 bases, and 30 bases lay in between. The CDR3 DNA sequence: TGTGCCAGCAGCATTGGCAGCTTAGCGGATATTGGACTACCCTACTTC. Its protein is CASSIGSLADIGLPYF.

The V and J genes are TRBV28 and TRBJ1-4; the D is unclear. V was clipped by 10 bases and J by 12 bases, with 15 bases between them. In germline, CDR1 is MDHEN, CDR2 SYDVKM. The CDR3 is 11 residues long. CDR3 region: CAILLGRELFF. DNA for the CDR3: TGTGCCATCCTTCTAGGGCGGGAACTGTTTTTT. Drawing the rest from reference TRBV28 and TRBJ1-4, the complete variable domain is DVKVTQSSRYLVKRTGEKVFLECVQDMDHENMFWYRQDPGLGLRLIYFSYDVKMKEKGDIPEGYSVSREKKERFSLILESASTNQTSMYLCAILLGRELFFGSGTQLSVL.

This clonotype was detected many times. The chain recombines TRBV7-2 with TRBJ2-2, with D possibly matching TRBD2 (5 bases). Trimming took 3 bases from V and 4 from J, leaving 12 bases between them. Looked up from germline, CDR1 is SGHTA and CDR2 is FQGNSA. The CDR3 has 15 amino acids. The CDR3 spells CASSFSVAGTGELFF. The CDR3 coding sequence is TGTGCCAGCAGCTTTTCGGTGGCGGGCACCGGGGAGCTGTTTTTT.